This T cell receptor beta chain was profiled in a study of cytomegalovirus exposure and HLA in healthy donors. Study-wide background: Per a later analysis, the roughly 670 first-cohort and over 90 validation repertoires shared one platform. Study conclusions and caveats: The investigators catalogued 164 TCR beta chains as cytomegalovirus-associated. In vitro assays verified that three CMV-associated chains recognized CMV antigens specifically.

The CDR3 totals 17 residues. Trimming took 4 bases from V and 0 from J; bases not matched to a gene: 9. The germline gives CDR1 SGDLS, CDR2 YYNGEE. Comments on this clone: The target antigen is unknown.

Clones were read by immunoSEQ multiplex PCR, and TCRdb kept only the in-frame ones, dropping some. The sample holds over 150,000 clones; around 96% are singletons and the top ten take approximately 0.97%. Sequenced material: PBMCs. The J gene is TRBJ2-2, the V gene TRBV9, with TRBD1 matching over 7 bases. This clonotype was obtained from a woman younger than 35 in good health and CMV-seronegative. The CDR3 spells CASSPRGQGANTGELFF. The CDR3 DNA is TGTGCCAGCAGCCCCCGTGGTCAGGGGGCGAACACCGGGGAGCTGTTTTTT.